This T cell receptor beta chain was identified in a study of blood T cell repertoires in COVID-19. On the study more broadly: Acute and convalescent COVID-19 samples came from the United States, Italy and Spain. T cells, B-cell-depleted T cells, or PBMCs supplied cDNA or gDNA.

This clone appeared a single time. CDR1 is LNHDA and CDR2 is SQIVND in the germline V gene (reference sequence). The V and J ends lost 3 bases and 5 bases, in that order; junction bases with no gene match: 3. This CDR3 has 15 residues. Original processing notes: Amplification of reference gene primers provided the estimated nucleated cell counts. Clones were read by immunoSEQ multiplex PCR, and TCRdb kept only the in-frame ones, dropping some. The V and J calls and clone size were taken over from that table, and D and trimming were inferred from the DNA. The table lists 55,000 to 75,000 clones, around 82% of them singletons.

Source material: peripheral blood. The TCR sequence derives from a man older than 75 with active or convalescent COVID-19. The rearrangement uses TRBV19 and TRBJ2-2; 10 nucleotides match TRBD2. In DNA, the CDR3 is TGTGCCAGTAGTATCAAAGCGGGAGGGACCGGGGAGCTGTTTTTT. This translates into CASSIKAGGTGELFF.